This T cell receptor beta chain emerged from a study of T-cell memory formation after mild COVID-19. General observations from the study: CD4+ clones that contracted lay mainly in CM and EM; CD8+ ones lay in EMRA.

Only a few counts were recorded for this clonotype. Its antigen is unidentified. TCRdb itself ran the 5' RACE reads through MiXCR, one entry per CDR3 protein. The sample records hundreds of thousands of distinct CDR3 sequences, about 18% being singletons. V shed 0 bases, J shed 0 bases, and the junction held 13 bases outside the gene matches. Per the germline V gene, CDR1 is DFQATT and CDR2 is SNEGSKA (reference sequence). This CDR3 has 18 residues. The specimen sequenced was PBMCs or a T cell subset sorted from them (not recorded which). The TCR comes from an adult woman who had mild COVID-19 (a few samples of this study predate the infection). Cell type and time point are not known. The chain employs TRBV20-1 and TRBJ1-2, with 7 bases identical to TRBD1. In DNA form, the CDR3 reads TGCAGTGCTAGAGATCCCGGGTTGACAGGGCCGTCTAACTATGGCTACACCTTC. It translates to CSARDPGLTGPSNYGYTF.